This TCR beta chain comes out of a study of monozygotic twins with cystic fibrosis. Study-wide results and caveats: Clonality was generally low (median about 0.01), higher in the most severe patients. Age, concordance and disease severity did not associate with shared CDR3 numbers. Monozygotic CF twin pairs shared significantly more nucleotide-identical clonotypes than unrelated CF individuals did.

TCRdb's table, derived via immunoSEQ multiplex PCR, lists solely in-frame clones and lacks some. The data contain around 25,000 clones, about 96% of them singletons. This clone was observed once. The antigen is not known. The clonotype originates from a girl aged 2 to 10 with cystic fibrosis. Sequencing input: blood.

CDR3 in amino acids: CASSIAGATDTQYF. CDR3 bases: TGTGCCAGTAGTATAGCGGGAGCCACAGATACGCAGTATTTT. The V and J genes are TRBV19 and TRBJ2-3; a possible D gene is TRBD2 (6 bases). From germline, CDR1 is LNHDA and CDR2 SQIVND (reference sequence). This CDR3 has 14 amino acids. Trimming stripped 1 base from V and 2 bases from J, with 7 bases between. The variable domain in full, completed from reference TRBV19 and TRBJ2-3, reads DGGITQSPKYLFRKEGQNVTLSCEQNLNHDAMYWYRQDPGQGLRLIYYSQIVNDFQKGDIAEGYSVSREKKESFPLTVTSAQKNPTAFYLCASSIAGATDTQYFGPGTRLTVL.